This T cell receptor (beta chain) appears in the sequencing data of a study of blood T cell repertoires in COVID-19. Study background: The study drew acute and convalescent COVID-19 samples from the United States, Italy and Spain. T cells, B-cell-depleted T cells, or PBMCs supplied cDNA or gDNA.

Measured with immunoSEQ multiplex PCR; TCRdb has only the in-frame clones, and not every one. The sample lists over 300,000 clones; about 90% were seen once. The CDR3 consists of 15 residues. Trimming left V 8 bases short and J 13 bases short, with 26 bases between. Germline values: CDR1 MGHRA, CDR2 YSYEKL. This receptor was obtained from a man aged 18 to 30 with active or convalescent COVID-19. The V call is TRBV4-1, the J call TRBJ2-2, with D hard to call. Sequenced: peripheral blood. CDR3 in DNA: TGCGCCAGCGGCCCGGCCATCGCAACGCCGGGTGGGCTGTTTTTT. Translating it yields CASGPAIATPGGLFF.